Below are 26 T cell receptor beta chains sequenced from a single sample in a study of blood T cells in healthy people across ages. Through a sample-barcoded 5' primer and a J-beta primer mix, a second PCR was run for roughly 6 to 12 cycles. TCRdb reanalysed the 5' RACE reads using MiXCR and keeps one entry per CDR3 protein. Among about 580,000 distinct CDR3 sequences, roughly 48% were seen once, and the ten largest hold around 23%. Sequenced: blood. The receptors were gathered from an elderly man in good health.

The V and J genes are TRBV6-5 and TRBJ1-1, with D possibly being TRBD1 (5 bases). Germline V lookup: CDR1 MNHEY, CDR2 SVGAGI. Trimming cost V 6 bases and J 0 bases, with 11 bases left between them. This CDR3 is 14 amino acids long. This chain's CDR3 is CASRETGLNTEAFF. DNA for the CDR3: TGTGCCAGCAGGGAAACAGGACTGAACACTGAAGCTTTCTTT.

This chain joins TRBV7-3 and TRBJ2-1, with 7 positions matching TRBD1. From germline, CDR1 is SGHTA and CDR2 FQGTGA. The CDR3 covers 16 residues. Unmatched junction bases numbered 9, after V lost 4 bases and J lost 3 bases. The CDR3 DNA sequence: TGTGCCAGCAGCTCCCAAGGGGGCGCCGACTACAATGAGCAGTTCTTC. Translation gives CASSSQGGADYNEQFF.

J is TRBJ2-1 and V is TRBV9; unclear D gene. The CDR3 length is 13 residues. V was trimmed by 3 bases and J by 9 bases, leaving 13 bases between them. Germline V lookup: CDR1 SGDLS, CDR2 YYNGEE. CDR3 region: CASSGQPLGEQFF. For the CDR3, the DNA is TGTGCCAGCAGCGGCCAGCCTTTAGGTGAGCAGTTCTTC.

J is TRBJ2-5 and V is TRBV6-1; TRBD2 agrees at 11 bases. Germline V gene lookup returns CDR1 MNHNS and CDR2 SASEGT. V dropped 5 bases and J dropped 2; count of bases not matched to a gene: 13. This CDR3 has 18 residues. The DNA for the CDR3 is TGTGCCAGCAGTACCTTAGCGGGAGGGGGGGATTCACAAGAGACCCAGTACTTC. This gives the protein CASSTLAGGGDSQETQYF.

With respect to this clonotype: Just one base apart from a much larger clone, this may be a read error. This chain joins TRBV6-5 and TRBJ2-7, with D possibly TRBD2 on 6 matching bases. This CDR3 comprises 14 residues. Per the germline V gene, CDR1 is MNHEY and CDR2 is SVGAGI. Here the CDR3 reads CASSTSRFRDERYF. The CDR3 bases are TGTGCCAGCAGTACTAGCCGTTTCAGGGACGAGCGGTACTTC.

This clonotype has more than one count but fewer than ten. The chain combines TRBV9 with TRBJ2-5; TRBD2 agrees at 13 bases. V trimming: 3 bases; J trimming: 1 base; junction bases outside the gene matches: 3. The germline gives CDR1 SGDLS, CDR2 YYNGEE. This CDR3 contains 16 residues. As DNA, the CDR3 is TGTGCCAGCAGCGCCGGACTAGCGGGGGTCCAAGAGACCCAGTACTTC. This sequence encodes CASSAGLAGVQETQYF. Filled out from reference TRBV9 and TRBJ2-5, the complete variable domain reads DSGVTQTPKHLITATGQRVTLRCSPRSGDLSVYWYQQSLDQGLQFLIQYYNGEERAKGNILERFSAQQFPDLHSELNLSSLELGDSALYFCASSAGLAGVQETQYFGPGTRLLVL.

The CDR3 nucleotides are TGTGCCAGCAGCAAACAGGGGGAAAAAGAGACCCAGTACTTC. This encodes CASSKQGEKETQYF. The rearrangement uses TRBV9 and TRBJ2-5, with TRBD1 matching 8 bases. From germline, CDR1 is SGDLS and CDR2 YYNGEE. The CDR3 loop spans 14 amino acids. V trimming: 4 bases; J trimming: 3 bases; junction bases outside the gene matches: 5.

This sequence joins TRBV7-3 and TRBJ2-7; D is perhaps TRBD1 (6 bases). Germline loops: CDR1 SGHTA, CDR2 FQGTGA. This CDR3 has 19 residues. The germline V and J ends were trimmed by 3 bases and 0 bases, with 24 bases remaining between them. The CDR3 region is CASSFYRVTEAPSSYEQYF. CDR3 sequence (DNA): TGTGCCAGCAGCTTTTACAGGGTGACGGAGGCCCCCAGCTCCTACGAGCAGTACTTC.

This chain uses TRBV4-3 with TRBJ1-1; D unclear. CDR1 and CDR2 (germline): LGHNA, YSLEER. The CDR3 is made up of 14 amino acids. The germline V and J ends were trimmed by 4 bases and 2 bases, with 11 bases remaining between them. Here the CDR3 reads CASSRKLSNTEAFF. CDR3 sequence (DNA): TGCGCCAGCAGCCGGAAACTGTCCAACACTGAAGCTTTCTTT.

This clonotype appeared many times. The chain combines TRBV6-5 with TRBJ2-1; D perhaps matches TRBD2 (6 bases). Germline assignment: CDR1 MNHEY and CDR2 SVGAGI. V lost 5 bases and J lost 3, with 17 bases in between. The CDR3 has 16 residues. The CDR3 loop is CASSTQRVRSYNEQFF. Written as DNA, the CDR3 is TGTGCCAGCAGTACCCAGCGGGTGAGGAGCTACAATGAGCAGTTCTTC.

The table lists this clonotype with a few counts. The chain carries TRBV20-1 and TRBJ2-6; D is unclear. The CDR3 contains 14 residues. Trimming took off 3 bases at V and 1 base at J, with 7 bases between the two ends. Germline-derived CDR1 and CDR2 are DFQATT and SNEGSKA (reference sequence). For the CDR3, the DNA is TGCAGTGCTAGCACCGGTTCTGGGGCCAACGTCCTGACTTTC. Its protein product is CSASTGSGANVLTF.

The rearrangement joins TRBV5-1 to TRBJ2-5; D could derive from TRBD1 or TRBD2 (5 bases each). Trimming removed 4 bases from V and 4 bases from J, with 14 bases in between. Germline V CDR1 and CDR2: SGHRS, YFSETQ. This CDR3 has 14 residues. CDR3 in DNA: TGCGCCAGCAGCCGCCTCCGGGACGGAGAGACCCAGTACTTC. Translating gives CASSRLRDGETQYF.

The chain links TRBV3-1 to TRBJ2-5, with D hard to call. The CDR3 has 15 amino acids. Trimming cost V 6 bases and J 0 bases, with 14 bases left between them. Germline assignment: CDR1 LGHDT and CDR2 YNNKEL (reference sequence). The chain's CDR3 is CASSPRPANQETQYF. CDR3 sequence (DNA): TGTGCCAGCAGTCCCCGACCTGCGAACCAAGAGACCCAGTACTTC.

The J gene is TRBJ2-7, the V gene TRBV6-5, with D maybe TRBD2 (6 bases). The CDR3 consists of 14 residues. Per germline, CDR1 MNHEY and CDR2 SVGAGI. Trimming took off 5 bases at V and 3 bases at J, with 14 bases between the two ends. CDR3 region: CASSDGPGGYEQYF. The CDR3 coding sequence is TGTGCCAGCAGTGACGGCCCCGGGGGCTACGAGCAGTACTTC.

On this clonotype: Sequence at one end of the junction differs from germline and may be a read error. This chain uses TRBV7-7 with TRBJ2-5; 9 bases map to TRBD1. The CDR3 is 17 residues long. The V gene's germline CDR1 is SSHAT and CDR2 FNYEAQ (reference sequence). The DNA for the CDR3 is TGTGCTAGCAGCTCCGAGGGAGGGACAGGGTGGCAAGAGACCCAGTACTTC. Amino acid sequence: CASSSEGGTGWQETQYF.

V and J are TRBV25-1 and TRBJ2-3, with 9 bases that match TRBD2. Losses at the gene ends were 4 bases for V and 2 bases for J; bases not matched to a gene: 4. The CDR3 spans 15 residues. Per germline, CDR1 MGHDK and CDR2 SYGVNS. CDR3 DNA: TGTGCCAGCAGTGGGACTAGCGACGTCACAGATACGCAGTATTTT. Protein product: CASSGTSDVTDTQYF.

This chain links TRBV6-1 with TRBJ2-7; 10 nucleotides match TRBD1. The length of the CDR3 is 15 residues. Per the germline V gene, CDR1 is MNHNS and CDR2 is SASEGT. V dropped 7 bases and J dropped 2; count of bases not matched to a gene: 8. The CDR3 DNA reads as TGTGCCAGCAACATGGACAGGGGGGATCCCTACGAGCAGTACTTC. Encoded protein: CASNMDRGDPYEQYF.

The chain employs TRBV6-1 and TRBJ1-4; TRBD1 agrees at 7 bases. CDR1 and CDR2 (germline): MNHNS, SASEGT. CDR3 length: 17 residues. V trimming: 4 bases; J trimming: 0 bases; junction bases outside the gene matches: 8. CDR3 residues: CASSGWTGPTTNEKLFF. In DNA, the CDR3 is TGTGCCAGCAGTGGGTGGACAGGACCCACAACTAATGAAAAACTGTTTTTT.

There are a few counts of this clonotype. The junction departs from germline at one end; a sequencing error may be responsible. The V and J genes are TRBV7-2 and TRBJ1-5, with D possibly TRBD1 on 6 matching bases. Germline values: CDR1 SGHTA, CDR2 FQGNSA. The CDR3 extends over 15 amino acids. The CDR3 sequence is CASSLVADSDQPQHF. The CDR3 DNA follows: TGTGCCAGCAGCTTAGTGGCGGACAGCGATCAGCCTCAGCATTTT.

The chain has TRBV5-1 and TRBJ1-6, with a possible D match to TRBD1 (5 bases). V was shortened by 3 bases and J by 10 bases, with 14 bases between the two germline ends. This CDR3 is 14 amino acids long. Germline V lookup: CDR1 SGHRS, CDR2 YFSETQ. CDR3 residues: CASSSGVQGSPLHF. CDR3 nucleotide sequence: TGCGCCAGCAGCTCCGGGGTCCAGGGCTCACCCCTCCACTTT.

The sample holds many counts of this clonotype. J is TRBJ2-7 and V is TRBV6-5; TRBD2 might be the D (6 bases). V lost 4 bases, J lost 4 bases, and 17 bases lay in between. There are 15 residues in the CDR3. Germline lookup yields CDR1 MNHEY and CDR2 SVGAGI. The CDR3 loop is CASSLGKTSRYEQYF. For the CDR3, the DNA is TGTGCCAGCAGTTTAGGGAAAACTAGCCGATACGAGCAGTACTTC.

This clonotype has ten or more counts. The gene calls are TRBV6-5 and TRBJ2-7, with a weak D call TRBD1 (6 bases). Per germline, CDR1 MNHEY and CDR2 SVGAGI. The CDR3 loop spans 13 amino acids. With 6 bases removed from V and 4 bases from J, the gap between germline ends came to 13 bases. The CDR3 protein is CASRPTGFYEQYF. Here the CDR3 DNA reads TGTGCCAGCAGGCCGACAGGTTTTTACGAGCAGTACTTC.

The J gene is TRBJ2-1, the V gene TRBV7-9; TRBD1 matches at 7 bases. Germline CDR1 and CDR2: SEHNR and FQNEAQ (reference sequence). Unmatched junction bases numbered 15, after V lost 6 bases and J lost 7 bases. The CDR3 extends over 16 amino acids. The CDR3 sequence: CASSLQTGSGTNEQFF. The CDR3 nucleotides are TGTGCCAGCAGTTTACAGACAGGGTCGGGGACGAATGAGCAGTTCTTC.

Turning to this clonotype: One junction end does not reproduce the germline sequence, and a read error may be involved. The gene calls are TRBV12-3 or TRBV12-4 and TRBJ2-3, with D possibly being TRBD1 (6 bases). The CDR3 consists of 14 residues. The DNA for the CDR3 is TGTGCCGGCAGTTTCGAGGGGGTCACAGATACGCAGTATTTT. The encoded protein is CAGSFEGVTDTQYF.

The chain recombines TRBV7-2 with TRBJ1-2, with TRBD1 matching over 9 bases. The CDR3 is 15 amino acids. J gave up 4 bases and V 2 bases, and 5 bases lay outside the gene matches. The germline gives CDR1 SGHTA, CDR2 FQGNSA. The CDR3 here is CASSLKGDRAYGYTF. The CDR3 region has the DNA TGTGCCAGCAGCTTAAAGGGGGACAGGGCCTATGGCTACACCTTC.

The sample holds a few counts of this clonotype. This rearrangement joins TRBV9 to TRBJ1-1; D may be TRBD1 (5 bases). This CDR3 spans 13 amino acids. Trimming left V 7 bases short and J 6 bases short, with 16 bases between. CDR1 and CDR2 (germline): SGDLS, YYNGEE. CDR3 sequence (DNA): TGTGCCAGCTCCAGGGATCGGTTGTCTGAAGCTTTCTTT. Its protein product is CASSRDRLSEAFF.